This T cell receptor (beta chain) is from a study of cytomegalovirus exposure and HLA in healthy donors. In the study overall: The use of the same platform for the roughly 110 validation repertoires and the roughly 700 first-cohort repertoires was reported by a later analysis. Study observations and caveats: The tendency of first-cohort TCR clusters to co-occur in the approximately 110 validation repertoires was the finding of a later analysis. The listing of 150 or so TCR beta chains classed them as cytomegalovirus-associated.

On this clone: Antigen unknown.

Assay used: immunoSEQ multiplex PCR; TCRdb lists only in-frame clones, some missing. Here the sample spans 150,000 to 160,000 clones, 70% to 90% being singletons. The donors belonged to the roughly 110-subject validation cohort, separate from the roughly 710-subject first cohort. Trimming took off 4 bases at V and 7 bases at J, with 11 bases between the two ends. The length of the CDR3 is 13 residues. CDR1 and CDR2 from the germline V gene are MGHRA and YSYEKL. Sequences were obtained from PBMCs. The chain has TRBV4-1 and TRBJ1-5; D is undetermined. The receptor comes from a man aged 18 to 35 in good health and CMV-seropositive. CDR3: CASSREGGQPQHF. The DNA for the CDR3 is TGCGCCAGCAGCCGGGAGGGTGGGCAGCCCCAGCATTTT.